This T cell receptor (beta chain) stems from a study of cytomegalovirus exposure and HLA in healthy donors. Study-wide results and caveats: Earlier analysis found most TCR beta V segments productive about 90% or about 30% of the time. V- and J-gene trimming in TCR beta was tied to a missense DCLRE1C variant by an analysis performed later. Donor immune exposure was known only as CMV serostatus. In a later analysis, a genetic analysis reported fewer productive-TCR N-insertions in an Asian-associated ancestry cluster than the cohort average.

This PCR relied on a set of 60 Vbeta primers and 13 Jbeta primers. Profiled with immunoSEQ multiplex PCR; TCRdb holds only in-frame clones, not every one. The sample lists 95,000 to 150,000 clones; 70% to 85% were seen once. Germline V gives CDR1 SGHRS, CDR2 YFSETQ. Trimming took 4 bases from V and 4 from J; bases not matched to a gene: 8. The CDR3 runs to 14 residues. This clone was counted only a few times. The antigen remains undetermined. Material for sequencing was PBMCs. The chain has TRBV5-1 and TRBJ2-7; the match to TRBD1 covers 7 bases. This receptor was obtained from a man aged 35-49 years in good health and CMV-seropositive. DNA of the CDR3: TGCGCCAGCAGCCCCAGGACAGGCGTTTACGAGCAGTACTTC. Translation: CASSPRTGVYEQYF. Full variable domain (missing parts from reference TRBV5-1 and TRBJ2-7): KAGVTQTPRYLIKTRGQQVTLSCSPISGHRSVSWYQQTPGQGLQFLFEYFSETQRNKGNFPGRFSGRQFSNSRSEMNVSTLELGDSALYLCASSPRTGVYEQYFGPGTRLTVT.